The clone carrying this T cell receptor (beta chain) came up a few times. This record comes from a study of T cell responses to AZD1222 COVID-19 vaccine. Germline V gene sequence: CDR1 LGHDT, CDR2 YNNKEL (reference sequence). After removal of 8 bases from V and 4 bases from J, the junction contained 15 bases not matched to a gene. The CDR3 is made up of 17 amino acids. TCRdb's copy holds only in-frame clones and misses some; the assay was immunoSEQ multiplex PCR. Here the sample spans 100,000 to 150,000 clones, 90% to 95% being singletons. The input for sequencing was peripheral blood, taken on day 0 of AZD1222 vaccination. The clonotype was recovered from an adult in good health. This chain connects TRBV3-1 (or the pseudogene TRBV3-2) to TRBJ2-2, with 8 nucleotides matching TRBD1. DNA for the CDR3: TGTGCCAGCGCGTCCCAGGGGGCTAGCTCCCGCACCGGGGAGCTGTTTTTT. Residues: CASASQGASSRTGELFF.